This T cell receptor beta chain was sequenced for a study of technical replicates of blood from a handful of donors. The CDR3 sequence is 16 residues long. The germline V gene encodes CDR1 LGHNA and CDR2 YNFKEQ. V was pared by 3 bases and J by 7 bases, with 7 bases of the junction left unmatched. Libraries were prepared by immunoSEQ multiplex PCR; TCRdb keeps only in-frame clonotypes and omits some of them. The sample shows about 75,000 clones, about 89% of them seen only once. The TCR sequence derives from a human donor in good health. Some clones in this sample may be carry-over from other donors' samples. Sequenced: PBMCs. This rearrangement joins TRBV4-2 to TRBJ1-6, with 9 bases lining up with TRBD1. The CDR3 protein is CASSQAGTGSNSPLHF. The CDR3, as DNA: TGTGCCAGCAGCCAGGCAGGGACAGGGAGCAATTCACCCCTCCACTTT.